What follows is one T cell receptor (beta chain) and its context. Its cognate antigen is unknown. The sample originates from a study of Graves' ophthalmopathy and Graves' hyperthyroidism. Study details: Blood was drawn at initial diagnosis, before any treatment. Study results and caveats: Clonotypes were expanded in thyroid at above 0.001 frequency, and most also appeared in blood.

Germline CDR1 reads SQVTM; CDR2 reads ANQGSEA. The V end lost 7 bases, the J end lost 7 bases, and 10 bases lay between the germline ends. The CDR3 is 11 residues long. RNA transcripts were the template, and TCR beta CDR3 regions were amplified from them. HTBI-primed RT-PCR formed the first round, and a multiplex PCR formed the second. MiXCR, run by TCRdb on the multiplex PCR reads, gives a single entry per CDR3 protein. The sample has 680,000 or so distinct CDR3 sequences, about a fifth seen once. This chain joins TRBV29-1 and TRBJ2-2; TRBD2 is a possible D gene (5 bases). The source of this sequence is a young woman with stable Graves' hyperthyroidism. Some clones in this sample may be carry-over from other donors' samples. Specimen: peripheral blood. The CDR3 is CSAMAGGELFF. The CDR3, as DNA: TGCAGCGCCATGGCGGGCGGGGAGCTGTTTTTT.